The sequence of this T cell receptor beta chain was determined in a study of T cell repertoires in cytomegalovirus infection. Study overall: HLA-C-restricted CMV epitopes, recently identified, and well-studied HLA-B-restricted ones were used by the study. Both CMV infection and a matching HLA type were indicated by public TCR beta signatures.

This clonotype appeared a few times. Its antigen is not identified. TCRdb called the reads again in MiXCR, with one record for every CDR3 protein. The table shows around 900,000 distinct CDR3 sequences, with 30% to 40% occurring only once. The CDR3 runs to 16 residues. Germline V gene lookup returns CDR1 SEHNR and CDR2 FQNEAQ (reference sequence). Between the trimmed V and J ends, which lost 4 bases and 0 bases, there was a span of 12 bases. This chain links TRBV7-9 with TRBJ2-2, with D perhaps assigned TRBD1 or TRBD2 (5 bases each). The sample was cultured CD8+ T cells from PBMCs, taken from culture after CMV antigen stimulation. This sequence was found in a human donor in good health (CMV status not recorded). Some clones in this sample may be carry-over from other donors' samples. This chain's CDR3 is CASSSAVGPNTGELFF. CDR3 DNA: TGTGCCAGCAGCTCCGCCGTGGGACCGAACACCGGGGAGCTGTTTTTT.